One and the same sample provided the 17 T cell receptor beta chains below, sequenced in a study of T-cell reconstitution after alpha-beta-depleted transplantation in children. Unique molecular identifiers were incorporated into the prepared TCRbeta library. Via MiXCR, TCRdb re-called the PCR reads, giving one row per CDR3 protein. This table has about 830,000 distinct CDR3 sequences, 15% to 20% appearing once. Specimen: PBMCs, mostly from graft donor cells, collected 360 days after TCRalphabeta/CD19-depleted stem cell transplant. The receptors derive from a male patient between 5 and 17 years old who had a stem cell transplant for acute lymphoblastic leukemia, so the T cells may come from the graft donor.

The chain links TRBV20-1 to TRBJ1-5; 7 bases match TRBD1. V lost 5 bases, J lost 4 bases, and 8 bases stayed unmatched. CDR3 size: 14 residues. CDR1 is DFQATT, CDR2 SNEGSKA, per germline (reference sequence). The CDR3 reads CSAFEGARNQPQHF. CDR3 DNA: TGCAGTGCTTTCGAGGGGGCGCGGAATCAGCCCCAGCATTTT.

This clonotype was recorded a few times. This chain links TRBV21-1 with TRBJ1-2; the table's D call, TRBD1, has no DNA check behind it. TRBV21-1 is an annotated pseudogene. The CDR3 has 18 residues. The CDR3 coding sequence is TGTGCCAGCAGCACCGAGAGGGCTAGGACAGGGGAAGGGATTGGCTACACCTTC. It is translated as CASSTERARTGEGIGYTF.

A few counts support this clonotype. The chain combines TRBV15 with TRBJ2-1; 8 bases are a match to TRBD2. Trimming at V came to 5 bases and at J to 3 bases, leaving 12 bases not matched to a gene. This CDR3 has 17 residues. CDR1 is LNHNV and CDR2 is YYDKDF in the germline V gene (reference sequence). The CDR3 region is CATSPPGSGNLYNEQFF. The DNA of the CDR3 is TGTGCCACCAGCCCACCGGGTAGCGGGAATCTCTACAATGAGCAGTTCTTC.

This chain links TRBV18 with TRBJ1-5; D gene ambiguous. This CDR3 has 15 amino acids. The V gene's germline CDR1 is KGHSH and CDR2 LQKENI. V was shortened by 0 bases and J by 4 bases, with 10 bases between the two germline ends. Here the CDR3 reads CASSPPNGRNQPQHF. The CDR3 DNA reads TGTGCCAGCTCACCACCCAACGGAAGAAATCAGCCCCAGCATTTT.

This clonotype appeared a few times. The chain combines TRBV5-1 with TRBJ1-5, with D possibly matching TRBD1 (6 bases). In germline, CDR1 is SGHRS, CDR2 YFSETQ. The V end was cut by 4 bases, the J end by 6 bases, with 17 bases between. The CDR3 runs 15 residues. CDR3 nucleotides: TGCGCCAGCAGCCTGGAGCCAGGGGTCGGTCAGCCCCAGCATTTT. Translation: CASSLEPGVGQPQHF.

This clonotype was counted a few times. The CDR3 region has the DNA TGTGCCATCAGTGATGGGTGGGACTACGAGCAGTACTTC. Translation gives CAISDGWDYEQYF. V gene TRBV10-3 combines with J gene TRBJ2-7; D unclear. Germline lookup yields CDR1 ENHRY and CDR2 SYGVKD. This CDR3 spans 13 amino acids. The germline V and J ends were trimmed by 3 bases and 3 bases, with 9 bases remaining between them.

V is TRBV6-2 or TRBV6-3 and J is TRBJ2-7; a weak D match, TRBD2 (6 bases). The CDR3 is 13 amino acids. V shed 10 bases and J shed 3 bases, with 16 bases lying between them. From germline, CDR1 is MNHEY and CDR2 SVGEGT. CDR3 sequence (DNA): TGTGCCACTAGGGAGGACGGTAGCTACGAGCAGTACTTC. The encoded protein is CATREDGSYEQYF.

The chain combines TRBV18 with TRBJ2-1, with TRBD2 identical over 10 bases. Germline V lookup: CDR1 KGHSH, CDR2 LQKENI. V shed 3 bases, J shed 8 bases, and the junction held 7 bases outside the gene matches. This CDR3 has 15 amino acids. The CDR3 bases are TGTGCCAGCTCACCCCCGGCTAGCGGGAGCTATGAGCAGTTCTTC. This encodes CASSPPASGSYEQFF.

Ten or more counts support this clonotype. V usage is TRBV28 and J usage is TRBJ2-5; D unclear. The CDR3 sequence is 12 residues long. Germline V gene data show CDR1 as MDHEN and CDR2 as SYDVKM. The V and J ends lost 8 bases and 5 bases respectively, with 12 bases between them. For the CDR3, the DNA is TGTGCCAGCCTTGGGATGGGTGAGACCCAGTACTTC. The encoded protein is CASLGMGETQYF.

This chain joins TRBV20-1 and TRBJ2-7; 7 bases match TRBD2. With V trimmed by 3 bases and J by 4 bases, 9 bases remained unmatched. The CDR3 is 14 residues long. Germline CDR1 DFQATT, CDR2 SNEGSKA (reference sequence). CDR3 amino acids: CSASPSLAAYEQYF. In DNA form, the CDR3 reads TGCAGTGCTAGTCCGTCTCTAGCGGCTTACGAGCAGTACTTC.

This clonotype was seen a few times. This rearrangement joins TRBV23-1 to TRBJ2-1; D may correspond to TRBD1 or TRBD2 (5 bases each). TRBV23-1 is labeled an ORF, and its function is uncertain. Trimming left V 4 bases short and J 5 bases short, with 12 bases between. This CDR3 comprises 14 residues. The CDR3 loop reads CASSRARDDNEQFF. In DNA form, the CDR3 reads TGCGCCAGCAGTCGTGCTAGGGACGACAATGAGCAGTTCTTC.

The CDR3 DNA reads TGCGCCAGCAGCCAGGGGGGGACAGGGCGGGCAGATACGCAGTATTTT. It yields the protein CASSQGGTGRADTQYF. The gene calls are TRBV4-1 and TRBJ2-3; 9 bases match TRBD1. The CDR3 contains 16 residues. CDR1 MGHRA and CDR2 YSYEKL come from the germline V gene. J gave up 4 bases and V 3 bases, and 8 bases lay outside the gene matches.

This clonotype was counted at least ten times. The J gene is TRBJ2-7, the V gene TRBV12-3 or TRBV12-4; D is possibly TRBD2 (5 bases). Trimming removed 8 bases at V and 3 bases at J, with 14 bases between. The CDR3 runs 13 residues. The CDR3 bases are TGTGCCAGCGGGCGAGGGCTTTACTACGAGCAGTACTTC. Encoded protein: CASGRGLYYEQYF.

This clonotype showed up just a few times. For the CDR3, the DNA is TGCGCCAGCAGCATCAATCAGCCCCAGCATTTT. Residues: CASSINQPQHF. This chain links TRBV5-1 with TRBJ1-5, with D unclear. Germline CDR1 reads SGHRS; CDR2 reads YFSETQ. The germline V and J ends were trimmed by 4 bases and 3 bases, with 2 bases remaining between them. The CDR3 consists of 11 residues.

The sample holds many counts of this clonotype. The V gene is TRBV9, the J gene TRBJ2-1, with unresolved D. Germline V lookup: CDR1 SGDLS, CDR2 YYNGEE. V was shortened by 0 bases and J by 5 bases, with 6 bases between the two germline ends. The CDR3 runs to 13 residues. CDR3 sequence (DNA): TGTGCCAGCAGCGTAGTCCCAAACAATGAGCAGTTCTTC. Amino acids: CASSVVPNNEQFF.

This clonotype turned up a few times. V is TRBV5-1 and J is TRBJ1-1, with no clear D. Germline V lookup: CDR1 SGHRS, CDR2 YFSETQ. This CDR3 has 15 amino acids. Trimming shortened V by 0 bases and J by 3 bases, and 12 bases separated the two germline ends. CDR3 coding DNA: TGCGCCAGCAGCTTGGTCGGAGGGTACGACACTGAAGCTTTCTTT. It encodes CASSLVGGYDTEAFF.

The sample holds a few counts of this clonotype. This rearrangement joins TRBV18 to TRBJ2-1; 11 positions match TRBD2. The trim removed 8 bases at V and 4 bases at J, leaving 4 bases unmatched. Looked up from germline, CDR1 is KGHSH and CDR2 is LQKENI. This CDR3 is 14 amino acids long. Here the CDR3 reads CASRLAGIYNEQFF. CDR3 nucleotide sequence: TGTGCCAGCCGACTAGCGGGAATTTACAATGAGCAGTTCTTC.